This T cell receptor beta chain is from a study of blood T cell repertoires in COVID-19 (dated by TCRdb to 2018 to 2020). In terms of the full investigation: The collaborator samples originated in the United States, Italy and Spain and spanned the acute and convalescent phases of COVID-19. Samples came from the ongoing ImmuneRACE study (first 160 participants) plus 1,254 subjects from 6 global collaborators. The dataset comprised deeply sampled blood TCRbeta repertoires from subjects exposed to, actively infected with, or recovered from COVID-19. The repertoires were released in a freely available public database intended as a resource for research on the immune response to SARS-CoV-2. Sample metadata almost always included a de-identified subject ID, COVID-19 status, age in years and sex. HLA class I and class II types, where available, came from metadata supplied by the sample provider rather than from assay-based typing. The material from the prospective study consisted of cDNA or gDNA derived from T cells, B-cell-depleted T cells, or PBMCs. What the study reported, not specific to this receptor: The amount of clinical and demographic metadata varied by source and participant and was provided uncurated.

Of note for this clone: It lacks a known antigen. There are no base qualities to consult, and no much larger clone falls within one base.

TCRbeta CDR3 regions were amplified from genomic DNA using the immunoSEQ Assay, a bias-controlled multiplex PCR. In the source study's methods: The number of nucleated cells in each sample was estimated from the amplification of reference gene primers within the assay. To quantify the absolute abundance of each unique TCRbeta CDR3 rearrangement, sequence reads were collapsed and filtered. For each sample, productive Simpson clonality was calculated by taking the square root of Simpson's diversity index across productive rearrangements. The clones in this table, taken by TCRdb from immuneACCESS, are in-frame only. Not every clone is retained; where verified, under half of the shortfall comes from an unresolved V gene, and the cause of the rest is unknown. For V, J and clone size, that table is used; D and trimming come from the DNA. A total of 60,000 to 75,000 clones appear in this sample, 79% of them only once. In total, the top ten clones hold about 30% of the sample.

Whole blood was collected in K2EDTA tubes by collaborating institutions according to the institutions' own protocols. For TCRbeta analysis, collaborators shipped samples as frozen whole blood, isolated PBMCs, or DNA extracted from either of those sample types. CDR1 is given as SGHDT and CDR2 as YYEEEE, both from the germline V gene. The CDR3, cysteine through phenylalanine, is 13 amino acids long. The CDR3 DNA has 39 bases and is translated from base 1. The germline ends are 7 bases apart after V is trimmed by 0 bases and J by 6 bases. Source material: peripheral blood. The source of this sequence is a man aged 60 to 69 with active or convalescent COVID-19. Here the chain combines TRBV5-6 and TRBJ2-1; a tentative D match to TRBD1 spans 5 bases. The base sequence is TGTGCCAGCAGCTTGGGACAGACCAATGAGCAGTTCTTC. Its amino acids are CASSLGQTNEQFF.